These 14 T cell receptor beta chains came from one sample sequenced in a study of technical replicates of blood from a few donors. Here immunoSEQ multiplex PCR was the method, and the copy in TCRdb shows in-frame clones only, minus some. Among about 75,000 clones, about 91% were seen once, and the ten largest hold roughly 0.37%. Material for sequencing was T cells isolated from PBMCs. The origin of the receptors is a human donor in good health.

This clone was seen only once. The chain has TRBV4-3 and TRBJ2-7, with unresolved D. The CDR3 spans 15 residues. Trimming shortened V by 0 bases and J by 0 bases, and 9 bases separated the two germline ends. The germline gives CDR1 LGHNA, CDR2 YSLEER. The CDR3 protein is CASSQDFAVSYEQYF. Written as DNA, the CDR3 is TGCGCCAGCAGCCAAGATTTCGCGGTCTCCTACGAGCAGTACTTC.

The gene calls are TRBV7-2 and TRBJ2-1; D is uncertain. Trimming stripped 4 bases from V and 7 bases from J, with 17 bases between. Germline CDR1 SGHTA, CDR2 FQGNSA. The CDR3 totals 15 residues. The CDR3 nucleotides are TGTGCCAGCAGCTACCTCCGGCGGTCGTGGAATGAGCAGTTCTTC. This codes for CASSYLRRSWNEQFF.

This CDR3 reads CASSPPGLARQDTQYF. The CDR3 nucleotides are TGTGCCAGCTCACCACCGGGACTAGCGAGACAAGATACGCAGTATTTT. V gene TRBV18 combines with J gene TRBJ2-3; 10 bases are shared with TRBD2. Germline CDR1 and CDR2: KGHSH and LQKENI. The length of the CDR3 is 16 residues. Trimming at V came to 0 bases and at J to 5 bases, leaving 5 bases not matched to a gene.

The chain employs TRBV6-1 and TRBJ2-1; 8 positions agree with TRBD1. The V gene's germline CDR1 is MNHNS and CDR2 SASEGT. The ends lost 1 base at V and 10 bases at J; junction bases unmatched: 3. The CDR3 sequence is 13 residues long. The CDR3 spells CASSEETGDEQFF. CDR3 in DNA: TGTGCCAGCAGTGAAGAGACAGGGGACGAGCAGTTCTTC.

The chain carries TRBV19 and TRBJ2-7; the D gene is possibly TRBD2 (6 bases). Trimming pared 1 base from V and 3 bases from J, leaving 10 bases between. The CDR3 has 14 amino acids. The germline V gene has CDR1 LNHDA and CDR2 SQIVND (reference sequence). The CDR3 sequence is CASSIGLVDYEQYF. The CDR3 region has the DNA TGTGCCAGTAGTATAGGACTAGTCGACTACGAGCAGTACTTC. Supplemented by reference TRBV19 and TRBJ2-7, the full variable domain reads DGGITQSPKYLFRKEGQNVTLSCEQNLNHDAMYWYRQDPGQGLRLIYYSQIVNDFQKGDIAEGYSVSREKKESFPLTVTSAQKNPTAFYLCASSIGLVDYEQYFGPGTRLTVT.

The CDR3 protein is CASSLDRVYGYTF. DNA of the CDR3: TGTGCCAGCAGCCTCGACAGGGTCTATGGCTACACCTTC. V gene TRBV11-2 combines with J gene TRBJ1-2, with 7 bases identical to TRBD1. The CDR3 covers 13 residues. Germline CDR1 is SGHAT and CDR2 is FQNNGV. V was clipped by 5 bases and J by 4 bases; unmatched bases: 4.

The chain carries TRBV5-1 and TRBJ2-5; TRBD1 matches at 10 bases. V gave up 0 bases and J gave up 6 bases; unmatched junction bases: 8. CDR3 length: 16 amino acids. CDR1 is SGHRS and CDR2 is YFSETQ in the germline V gene. The CDR3 nucleotides are TGCGCCAGCAGCTTGGAAATTTGGGACAGGGGACAGACCCAGTACTTC. Translated, it gives CASSLEIWDRGQTQYF.

The chain links TRBV6-1 to TRBJ1-5, with 10 bases matching TRBD1. The CDR3 length is 13 residues. J gave up 6 bases and V 6 bases, and 2 bases lay outside the gene matches. CDR1 and CDR2 (germline): MNHNS, SASEGT. The CDR3 loop reads CASRGDRGQPQHF. CDR3 sequence (DNA): TGTGCCAGCAGAGGGGACAGGGGTCAGCCCCAGCATTTT.

This chain connects TRBV5-6 to TRBJ1-4; the D gene is possibly TRBD1 (6 bases). The CDR3 has 16 residues. Germline CDR1 SGHDT, CDR2 YYEEEE. V lost 1 base and J 7 bases, leaving 17 bases between the germline ends. The CDR3 DNA sequence: TGTGCCAGCAGCTTGTCGTGGGGGACACTGGCTGAAAAACTGTTTTTT. Amino acids: CASSLSWGTLAEKLFF.

V usage is TRBV15 and J usage is TRBJ1-5; D ambiguous. The CDR3 is made up of 15 amino acids. The germline V gene encodes CDR1 LNHNV and CDR2 YYDKDF (reference sequence). The V gene lost 0 bases and the J gene lost 5 bases, with 11 bases spanning the gap. This CDR3 reads CATSRERDLYQPQHF. In DNA, the CDR3 is TGTGCCACCAGCAGAGAAAGAGATCTCTATCAGCCCCAGCATTTT.

The V gene is TRBV7-2, the J gene TRBJ1-2; D is ambiguous. CDR1 is SGHTA and CDR2 is FQGNSA in the germline V gene. V was cut by 1 base and J by 0 bases, with 3 bases left in between. This CDR3 comprises 13 residues. In nucleotides, the CDR3 is TGTGCCAGCAGCTTAGGGCCTAACTATGGCTACACCTTC. As protein: CASSLGPNYGYTF.

The chain employs TRBV15 and TRBJ1-2; D is uncertain. The V end was cut by 4 bases, the J end by 4 bases, with 16 bases between. Germline V gene lookup returns CDR1 LNHNV and CDR2 YYDKDF (reference sequence). The CDR3 covers 15 residues. CDR3 region: CATSTGRSPLYGYTF. CDR3 nucleotides: TGTGCCACCAGCACCGGGAGGTCGCCTCTCTATGGCTACACCTTC.

The chain combines TRBV30 with TRBJ1-2; D not certain. CDR1 and CDR2 from the germline V gene are GTSNPN and SVGIG (reference sequence). CDR3 size: 12 residues. V was trimmed by 0 bases and J by 4 bases, leaving 6 bases between them. Here the CDR3 DNA reads TGTGCCTGGAGTGTAGGACTCTATGGCTACACCTTC. Residues: CAWSVGLYGYTF.

In its sample, this clone was seen once. This chain uses TRBV6-6 with TRBJ2-2; the match to TRBD1 covers 8 bases. V was pared by 8 bases and J by 3 bases, with 5 bases of the junction left unmatched. There are 14 residues in the CDR3. The germline V gene encodes CDR1 MNHNY and CDR2 SVGAGI (reference sequence). The CDR3 reads CASGDRPYTGELFF. CDR3 DNA: TGTGCCAGCGGGGACAGGCCTTACACCGGGGAGCTGTTTTTT.